Below are 11 T cell receptor beta chains sequenced from a single sample in a study of blood T cell repertoires in COVID-19. Assay used: immunoSEQ multiplex PCR; TCRdb lists only in-frame clones, some missing. The table has over 200,000 clones, roughly nine tenths seen once. Material for sequencing was peripheral blood. Source of these receptors: a man between 40 and 49 years old with active or convalescent COVID-19.

This chain connects TRBV28 to TRBJ1-6; weak D call: TRBD1 (6 bases). Looked up from germline, CDR1 is MDHEN and CDR2 is SYDVKM. This CDR3 has 14 amino acids. With 4 bases removed from V and 7 bases from J, the gap between germline ends came to 11 bases. CDR3 DNA sequence: TGTGCCAGCAGTTATCAGGGGATCAATTCACCCCTCCACTTT. It yields the protein CASSYQGINSPLHF.

The V and J genes are TRBV19 and TRBJ2-7; 7 bases map to TRBD1. Trimming removed 5 bases from V and 2 bases from J; junction bases left unmatched: 6. CDR1 and CDR2 from the germline V gene are LNHDA and SQIVND (reference sequence). CDR3 size: 14 residues. Here the CDR3 reads CASSPTTGAYEQYF. DNA of the CDR3: TGTGCCAGTAGTCCTACCACAGGGGCCTACGAGCAGTACTTC.

This chain uses TRBV4-1 with TRBJ1-1; D might be TRBD1 (5 bases). Trimming cost V 7 bases and J 2 bases, with 14 bases left between them. The CDR3 loop spans 14 amino acids. The germline V gene has CDR1 MGHRA and CDR2 YSYEKL. The CDR3 spells CASTKRGINTEAFF. In nucleotides, the CDR3 is TGCGCCAGCACGAAAAGGGGCATAAACACTGAAGCTTTCTTT.

The V gene is TRBV28, the J gene TRBJ2-1; 7 positions agree with TRBD1. The germline V gene has CDR1 MDHEN and CDR2 SYDVKM. There are 15 residues in the CDR3. V was pared by 3 bases and J by 10 bases, with 12 bases of the junction left unmatched. CDR3 sequence: CASSFPRQGGGEQFF. CDR3 DNA: TGTGCCAGCAGTTTCCCCCGCCAAGGGGGCGGGGAGCAGTTCTTC.

The CDR3 DNA reads TGTGCCAGCAGCTTAGAGACAGCCCACTACGAGCAGTACTTC. It yields the protein CASSLETAHYEQYF. This chain joins TRBV11-2 and TRBJ2-7, with D maybe TRBD1 (5 bases). V was shortened by 0 bases and J by 3 bases, with 9 bases between the two germline ends. CDR1 is SGHAT and CDR2 is FQNNGV in the germline V gene. The CDR3 covers 14 residues.

The chain joins TRBV5-1 to TRBJ1-3; D gene unclear. V dropped 4 bases and J dropped 0 bases, with 8 bases sitting between them. This CDR3 has 14 amino acids. Germline assignment: CDR1 SGHRS and CDR2 YFSETQ. As DNA, the CDR3 is TGCGCCAGCAGCCCCGGAGCCTCTGGAAACACCATATATTTT. It specifies CASSPGASGNTIYF. Full variable domain (rest looked up from reference TRBV5-1 and TRBJ1-3): KAGVTQTPRYLIKTRGQQVTLSCSPISGHRSVSWYQQTPGQGLQFLFEYFSETQRNKGNFPGRFSGRQFSNSRSEMNVSTLELGDSALYLCASSPGASGNTIYFGEGSWLTVV.

The chain carries TRBV7-9 and TRBJ1-2, with D hard to call. Trimming left V 1 base short and J 7 bases short, with 13 bases between. Germline CDR1 SEHNR, CDR2 FQNEAQ (reference sequence). This CDR3 region has 14 residues. DNA for the CDR3: TGTGCCAGCAGCTTAGTAGGCGGGCTCGCTGGCTACACCTTC. This encodes CASSLVGGLAGYTF.

The chain employs TRBV6-5 and TRBJ2-7, with D tentatively TRBD1 (5 bases). The CDR3 length is 15 residues. Germline V gene data show CDR1 as MNHEY and CDR2 as SVGAGI. Trimming stripped 6 bases from V and 2 bases from J, with 17 bases between. CDR3 loop: CASRMRQQSTYEQYF. The CDR3 bases are TGTGCCAGCAGAATGAGACAGCAATCGACCTACGAGCAGTACTTC.

The chain couples TRBV11-2 to TRBJ1-2, with a possible D match to TRBD1 (5 bases). V was trimmed by 6 bases and J by 0 bases, leaving 26 bases between them. Germline assignment: CDR1 SGHAT and CDR2 FQNNGV. This CDR3 is built from 19 residues. The CDR3 sequence is CASSQTSGWDGRANYGYTF. The CDR3 coding sequence is TGTGCCAGCAGTCAGACCAGTGGGTGGGACGGGAGAGCTAACTATGGCTACACCTTC.

This rearrangement joins TRBV4-2 to TRBJ2-7; 9 bases line up with TRBD1. Germline V gene lookup returns CDR1 LGHNA and CDR2 YNFKEQ. The CDR3 extends over 15 amino acids. Trimming took 8 bases from V and 1 from J; bases not matched to a gene: 9. The CDR3 nucleotides are TGTGCCAGCCGACAGATGGGACAGGGATCCTACGAGCAGTACTTC. Translation: CASRQMGQGSYEQYF.

The DNA for the CDR3 is TGTGCCAGCAGCCCAGGCAGCACAGATACGCAGTATTTT. Its translation is CASSPGSTDTQYF. The rearrangement uses TRBV11-3 and TRBJ2-3, with D unclear. V was clipped by 5 bases and J by 0 bases, with 6 bases between them. The CDR3 has 13 amino acids. Per the germline V gene, CDR1 is SGHNT and CDR2 is YENEEA.